This T cell receptor beta chain is drawn from a study of control samples from healthy donors and cancer patients. TCRdb's table, derived via immunoSEQ multiplex PCR, lists solely in-frame clones and lacks some. The data contain 150,000 to 200,000 clones, roughly 94% of them singletons. Germline V gene sequence: CDR1 MNHEY, CDR2 SMNVEV (reference sequence). CDR3 length: 15 amino acids. On this clone: One end of the junction does not line up with germline, which may come from a read error.

The material sequenced was blood. This clonotype was obtained from a woman under 30 in good health. This chain joins TRBV27 and TRBJ2-7; 15 positions agree with TRBD2. The CDR3 loop reads CASSRTSGRVHEQHF. Here the CDR3 DNA reads TGTGCCAGCAGTCGGACTAGCGGGAGGGTTCACGAGCAGCACTTC.